The 13 T cell receptor beta chains given below trace back to one sample, sequenced in a study of shared T cell receptors in the human thymus. The assay was immunoSEQ multiplex PCR, and TCRdb's table has in-frame clones only and misses some. In the table there are hundreds of thousands of clones, approximately 87% of which are singletons. These data were also reused for a study on human thymus T cells.

The specimen was thymocytes. The receptor set was obtained from a boy in the first two years of life with a congenital heart defect.

The DNA of the CDR3 is TGTGCCACCAGCCGGGGAGGATGGGCTGAAAAACTGTTTTTT. Its translation: CATSRGGWAEKLFF. The J gene is TRBJ1-4, the V gene TRBV15, with D unresolved. CDR1 is LNHNV and CDR2 is YYDKDF in the germline V gene (reference sequence). The CDR3 contains 14 residues. Trimming removed 5 bases at V and 7 bases at J, with 14 bases between.

This sequence joins TRBV15 and TRBJ2-1; TRBD2 agrees at 7 bases. Germline V gene sequence: CDR1 LNHNV, CDR2 YYDKDF (reference sequence). This CDR3 is built from 14 residues. Trimming cost V 9 bases and J 12 bases; bases outside gene matches: 17. CDR3 DNA sequence: TGTGCCACGGCCGGGACTATCGCCCTGTGGGGGCAGTTCTTC. It is translated as CATAGTIALWGQFF.

This clone was seen once. V and J are TRBV28 and TRBJ1-5; D is unresolved. The CDR3 is 15 amino acids. Germline CDR1 MDHEN, CDR2 SYDVKM. Trimming shortened V by 7 bases and J by 5 bases, and 18 bases separated the two germline ends. CDR3 coding DNA: TGTGCCAGCAACCCCTCGGGAGGGAGCGATCAGCCCCAGCATTTT. As protein: CASNPSGGSDQPQHF.

This clone was seen just once. The gene calls are TRBV5-6 and TRBJ2-7; D perhaps matches TRBD2 (5 bases). Looked up from germline, CDR1 is SGHDT and CDR2 is YYEEEE. The CDR3 consists of 15 residues. V was trimmed by 4 bases and J by 2 bases, leaving 16 bases between them. The CDR3 DNA reads as TGTGCCAGCAGCGAGGGTTTGTGGTGGGCCTACGAGCAGTACTTC. As protein: CASSEGLWWAYEQYF. The variable domain in full, with the rest retrieved from reference TRBV5-6 and TRBJ2-7, is DAGVTQSPTHLIKTRGQQVTLRCSPKSGHDTVSWYQQALGQGPQFIFQYYEEEERQRGNFPDRFSGHQFPNYSSELNVNALLLGDSALYLCASSEGLWWAYEQYFGPGTRLTVT.

The chain is built from TRBV28 and TRBJ1-2; 10 bases are shared with TRBD1. With V trimmed by 3 bases and J by 8 bases, 9 bases remained unmatched. CDR3 length equals 15 residues. Germline V gene data show CDR1 as MDHEN and CDR2 as SYDVKM. The CDR3 region is CASSFPTGGYEGYTF. The CDR3 DNA follows: TGTGCCAGCAGTTTCCCGACAGGGGGCTACGAGGGCTACACCTTC.

The chain joins TRBV15 to TRBJ2-1, with D hard to call. The CDR3 is 13 residues long. Germline CDR1 is LNHNV and CDR2 is YYDKDF (reference sequence). The V end was cut by 1 base, the J end by 6 bases, with 7 bases between. The CDR3 nucleotides are TGTGCCACCAGCAGAGTCCGAGGCAATGAGCAGTTCTTC. It encodes CATSRVRGNEQFF.

The V gene is TRBV5-8, the J gene TRBJ1-1; D ambiguous. The V and J ends lost 4 bases and 5 bases respectively, with 18 bases between them. The CDR3 runs 15 residues. The germline gives CDR1 SGHTS, CDR2 YDEGEE. The CDR3 here is CASSPPSPRGTEAFF. The CDR3 nucleotides are TGTGCCAGCAGCCCCCCGTCTCCCCGAGGGACTGAAGCTTTCTTT.

This sequence joins TRBV27 and TRBJ2-2, with D possibly being TRBD1 (6 bases). Trimming took 7 bases from V and 7 from J, leaving 28 bases between them. Germline CDR1 and CDR2: MNHEY and SMNVEV (reference sequence). The CDR3 loop spans 18 amino acids. The DNA for the CDR3 is TGTGCCAGCAAAGCGATACAGGGATTTACTGACTTGGGCGGGGAGCTGTTTTTT. This encodes CASKAIQGFTDLGGELFF.

The chain employs TRBV28 and TRBJ2-1; possible D gene TRBD2, 5 bases. Germline CDR1 and CDR2: MDHEN and SYDVKM. Trimming cost V 5 bases and J 6 bases, with 11 bases left between them. The CDR3 spans 13 residues. The CDR3 DNA reads TGTGCCAGCAGTGAAGTCGGGGTCAATGAGCAGTTCTTC. It specifies CASSEVGVNEQFF.

The chain uses TRBV4-3 and TRBJ2-4, with 9 bases matching TRBD1. The germline V gene encodes CDR1 LGHNA and CDR2 YSLEER. The CDR3 is 13 amino acids. V lost 7 bases, J lost 5 bases, and 3 bases stayed unmatched. CDR3 sequence: CASTNRGQNIQYF. DNA for the CDR3: TGCGCCAGCACCAACAGGGGGCAAAACATTCAGTACTTC.

The chain has TRBV2 and TRBJ1-2; perhaps TRBD1 as D (5 bases). The CDR3 loop spans 12 amino acids. Trimming left V 8 bases short and J 5 bases short, with 12 bases between. Germline V gives CDR1 SNHLY, CDR2 FYNNEI. The CDR3 sequence: CASWGLGYGYTF. DNA for the CDR3: TGTGCCAGCTGGGGCCTCGGGTATGGCTACACCTTC.

This clone occurred a few times. The chain links TRBV28 to TRBJ2-7; 11 bases match TRBD1. J lost 11 bases, V lost 3 bases, and 6 bases had no gene match. The germline V gene has CDR1 MDHEN and CDR2 SYDVKM. The CDR3 sequence is 13 residues long. The CDR3 sequence: CASSLSGQGAKYF. For the CDR3, the DNA is TGTGCCAGCAGTTTGTCCGGACAGGGGGCAAAGTACTTC.

The chain combines TRBV11-2 with TRBJ2-1, with D possibly matching TRBD1 (6 bases). Germline CDR1 and CDR2: SGHAT and FQNNGV. CDR3 length: 14 residues. Trimming removed 3 bases from V and 12 bases from J, with 18 bases in between. The CDR3, as DNA: TGTGCCAGCAGCTTCAGGGGTCCGGGTTTTGGGCAGTTCTTC. Protein sequence: CASSFRGPGFGQFF.